This is a list of T cell receptor beta chains from one sample in a study of blood T cell repertoires in COVID-19. Assay used: immunoSEQ multiplex PCR; TCRdb lists only in-frame clones, some missing. The sample lists nearly 300,000 clones; roughly nine tenths were seen once. The sample comprised PBMCs or T cells enriched from blood (not recorded which). The receptors come from a woman between 50 and 59 years old who had been exposed to COVID-19. CDR3s include the opening cysteine and the closing phenylalanine or tryptophan. The order of the fields is CDR3 protein, CDR3 DNA, clone size, D gene, J gene, V gene. A D gene is named only where the DNA matches it firmly. Rows may omit the clone size; those that give it use once, few, many or a size class.

CASSITVPTGSTNYGYTF | TGTGCCAGTAGTATCACGGTACCAACAGGTTCGACTAACTATGGCTACACCTTC | - | - | TRBJ1-2 | TRBV19
CATSDSLAGGRAKETQYF | TGTGCCACCAGTGATTCACTAGCGGGGGGGCGAGCAAAAGAGACCCAGTACTTC | - | TRBD2 | TRBJ2-5 | TRBV24-1
CASSLDRLPGTEAFF | TGTGCCAGCAGCCTCGACAGGCTTCCAGGCACTGAAGCTTTCTTT | - | - | TRBJ1-1 | TRBV3-1/TRBV3-2
CASSLNKGGSRIAHF | TGTGCCAGCAGTCTAAACAAGGGAGGGAGTCGTATTGCGCATTTT | - | - | TRBJ1-5 | TRBV28
CASSQGDSRHEQYF | TGCGCCAGCAGCCAAGGGGACTCGCGACACGAGCAGTACTTC | - | - | TRBJ2-7 | TRBV4-1
CASSGTGVPDTQYF | TGTGCCAGTAGTGGGACAGGGGTTCCAGATACGCAGTATTTT | - | TRBD1 | TRBJ2-3 | TRBV19
CASSVGGRGTEAFF | TGTGCCAGCAGCGTAGGAGGCAGAGGCACTGAAGCTTTCTTT | - | - | TRBJ1-1 | TRBV9
CASSLLVSLTEAFF | TGTGCCAGCAGCTTGTTGGTAAGCCTTACTGAAGCTTTCTTT | - | - | TRBJ1-1 | TRBV5-5
CASRSAGQGAYEQYF | TGCGCCAGCAGATCAGCGGGACAGGGGGCCTACGAGCAGTACTTC | - | TRBD1 | TRBJ2-7 | TRBV4-1
CASSFLGQGQEKLFF | TGTGCCAGCAGTTTCCTGGGACAGGGACAGGAAAAACTGTTTTTT | - | TRBD1 | TRBJ1-4 | TRBV28
CASSLGTGTDTQYF | TGTGCCAGCTCACTAGGGACTGGCACAGATACGCAGTATTTT | - | - | TRBJ2-3 | TRBV18
CASRTFPGGDTEAFF | TGTGCCAGCAGGACTTTCCCGGGGGGAGACACTGAAGCTTTCTTT | - | - | TRBJ1-1 | TRBV7-2
CASSRRGSNEQFF | TGTGCCAGCAGTCGACGCGGGAGCAATGAGCAGTTCTTC | few | TRBD2 | TRBJ2-1 | TRBV3-1/TRBV3-2
CASRVAVSTDTQYF | TGTGCCAGCAGGGTAGCGGTGAGCACAGATACGCAGTATTTT | - | - | TRBJ2-3 | TRBV2
CASSEHGAGETQYF | TGTGCCAGCAGTGAACACGGGGCGGGGGAGACCCAGTACTTC | - | - | TRBJ2-5 | TRBV6-1
CASGQGANSPLHF | TGTGCTAGTGGACAGGGCGCTAATTCACCCCTCCACTTT | - | - | TRBJ1-6 | TRBV12-5
CSVEDLAHSGNTIYF | TGCAGCGTTGAAGATCTGGCACACTCTGGAAACACCATATATTTT | - | - | TRBJ1-3 | TRBV29-1
CASSYSGGPSGYGYTF | TGTGCCAGCAGTTACTCCGGGGGGCCGTCCGGGTATGGCTACACCTTC | - | - | TRBJ1-2 | TRBV6-5
CASGLLGSGGREQYF | TGTGCCAGCGGCCTGTTGGGTAGCGGGGGGAGGGAGCAGTACTTC | - | TRBD2 | TRBJ2-7 | TRBV27
CASSSPAGSSGELFF | TGTGCCAGCAGCTCCCCCGCAGGGTCGAGCGGGGAGCTGTTTTTT | few | - | TRBJ2-2 | TRBV11-2
CASSWDRGLYNEQFF | TGTGCCAGCAGTTGGGACAGGGGGCTCTACAATGAGCAGTTCTTC | - | TRBD1 | TRBJ2-1 | TRBV7-2
CASSLYSRGDGYTF | TGCGCCAGCAGCCTCTATAGCAGGGGGGATGGCTACACCTTC | - | TRBD1 | TRBJ1-2 | TRBV5-1
CASSRTGVTREQYF | TGTGCCAGCAGCCGCACAGGGGTCACGCGTGAGCAGTACTTC | - | TRBD1 | TRBJ2-7 | TRBV28
CASSKKGPATAGGSGNTIYF | TGTGCCAGCAGCAAAAAAGGCCCAGCGACAGCGGGGGGATCTGGAAACACCATATATTTT | - | - | TRBJ1-3 | TRBV21-1
CASSQGQGKLNGYTF | TGTGCCAGCAGCCAAGGACAGGGGAAATTGAATGGCTACACCTTC | - | TRBD1 | TRBJ1-2 | TRBV7-9
CASSLILSSGANVLTF | TGTGCCAGCAGCTTAATTCTGTCCTCTGGGGCCAACGTCCTGACTTTC | few | - | TRBJ2-6 | TRBV7-9
CASSEHRTSGANVLTF | TGTGCCAGCAGTGAACACAGGACCTCTGGGGCCAACGTCCTGACTTTC | - | - | TRBJ2-6 | TRBV6-1
CASSLARGGYNEQFF | TGTGCCAGCAGCTTAGCGCGGGGGGGTTACAATGAGCAGTTCTTC | few | TRBD2 | TRBJ2-1 | TRBV7-2
CASSGRLAGGKSTDTQYF | TGTGCCAGCAGCGGTAGACTAGCGGGGGGCAAAAGCACAGATACGCAGTATTTT | - | TRBD2 | TRBJ2-3 | TRBV11-2
CASRKTSGGVHNEQFF | TGTGCCAGTAGAAAGACTAGCGGGGGGGTTCACAATGAGCAGTTCTTC | once | TRBD2 | TRBJ2-1 | TRBV19
CASSFDRGSKNIQYF | TGTGCCAGCAGCTTTGACAGGGGGTCCAAAAACATTCAGTACTTC | - | TRBD1 | TRBJ2-4 | TRBV7-2
CASSLGTGTHNSPLHF | TGCGCCAGCAGCTTGGGGACAGGTACCCATAATTCACCCCTCCACTTT | - | TRBD1 | TRBJ1-6 | TRBV5-1
CASSEAAGLTSRDEQYF | TGTGCCAGCAGTGAAGCGGCGGGACTAACCTCTCGCGACGAGCAGTACTTC | - | TRBD2 | TRBJ2-7 | TRBV6-1
CASSKRGGAYNEQFF | TGTGCCAGCAGCAAAAGGGGGGGGGCCTACAATGAGCAGTTCTTC | - | - | TRBJ2-1 | TRBV6-5
CASSQVTGGPHNEQFF | TGTGCCAGCAGCCAAGTCACAGGGGGCCCGCACAATGAGCAGTTCTTC | - | TRBD1 | TRBJ2-1 | TRBV3-1/TRBV3-2
CASSTPGTVSGNTIYF | TGTGCCAGCAGCACCCCCGGGACAGTCTCTGGAAACACCATATATTTT | - | TRBD1 | TRBJ1-3 | TRBV9
CASRGGRAYGYTF | TGTGCCAGCAGGGGAGGCAGAGCCTATGGCTACACCTTC | - | - | TRBJ1-2 | TRBV27
CASSLGPGHGSSHGYTF | TGCGCCAGCAGCTTGGGGCCTGGACACGGAAGTTCCCATGGCTACACCTTC | - | - | TRBJ1-2 | TRBV5-1
CASSLQGNLYTF | TGTGCCAGCAGTTTACAGGGGAACTTGTACACCTTC | once | TRBD1 | TRBJ1-2 | TRBV6-5
CASSPGGGYEQYF | TGCGCCAGCAGCCCCGGGGGGGGCTACGAGCAGTACTTC | once | TRBD2 | TRBJ2-7 | TRBV5-1
CASSSPKLMTNPNTEAFF | TGTGCCAGTAGCTCCCCCAAACTCATGACTAACCCGAACACTGAAGCTTTCTTT | - | - | TRBJ1-1 | TRBV19
CASRASRGGNTIYF | TGTGCCAGCAGGGCATCTCGGGGTGGAAACACCATATATTTT | - | - | TRBJ1-3 | TRBV6-5
CSASRGSYNEQFF | TGCAGTGCTAGTCGAGGTAGCTATAATGAGCAGTTCTTC | - | - | TRBJ2-1 | TRBV20-1
CASSTLDFGEQYF | TGTGCCAGCAGTACCCTCGACTTTGGCGAGCAGTACTTC | - | - | TRBJ2-7 | TRBV27
CASGRQGGSGNTIYF | TGTGCCAGCGGCCGACAGGGCGGCTCTGGAAACACCATATATTTT | - | TRBD1 | TRBJ1-3 | TRBV28
CASRPGTREYGYTF | TGTGCCTCACGACCCGGGACTCGTGAATATGGCTACACCTTC | - | - | TRBJ1-2 | TRBV10-3
CASSFRSGNSPLHF | TGTGCCAGCAGCTTCCGATCCGGGAATTCACCCCTCCACTTT | few | - | TRBJ1-6 | TRBV5-4
CATSIDGHYGYTF | TGTGCCACCAGCATAGACGGTCACTATGGCTACACCTTC | - | - | TRBJ1-2 | TRBV15
CASSLPYNEQFF | TGTGCCAGCAGCCTCCCGTACAATGAGCAGTTCTTC | once | - | TRBJ2-1 | TRBV11-2
CASSSGQGYEQYF | TGTGCCAGCAGCTCGGGACAGGGTTACGAGCAGTACTTC | - | TRBD1 | TRBJ2-7 | TRBV13
CASAGVWFDSPLHF | TGTGCCAGCGCCGGGGTTTGGTTCGATTCACCCCTCCACTTT | - | - | TRBJ1-6 | TRBV28